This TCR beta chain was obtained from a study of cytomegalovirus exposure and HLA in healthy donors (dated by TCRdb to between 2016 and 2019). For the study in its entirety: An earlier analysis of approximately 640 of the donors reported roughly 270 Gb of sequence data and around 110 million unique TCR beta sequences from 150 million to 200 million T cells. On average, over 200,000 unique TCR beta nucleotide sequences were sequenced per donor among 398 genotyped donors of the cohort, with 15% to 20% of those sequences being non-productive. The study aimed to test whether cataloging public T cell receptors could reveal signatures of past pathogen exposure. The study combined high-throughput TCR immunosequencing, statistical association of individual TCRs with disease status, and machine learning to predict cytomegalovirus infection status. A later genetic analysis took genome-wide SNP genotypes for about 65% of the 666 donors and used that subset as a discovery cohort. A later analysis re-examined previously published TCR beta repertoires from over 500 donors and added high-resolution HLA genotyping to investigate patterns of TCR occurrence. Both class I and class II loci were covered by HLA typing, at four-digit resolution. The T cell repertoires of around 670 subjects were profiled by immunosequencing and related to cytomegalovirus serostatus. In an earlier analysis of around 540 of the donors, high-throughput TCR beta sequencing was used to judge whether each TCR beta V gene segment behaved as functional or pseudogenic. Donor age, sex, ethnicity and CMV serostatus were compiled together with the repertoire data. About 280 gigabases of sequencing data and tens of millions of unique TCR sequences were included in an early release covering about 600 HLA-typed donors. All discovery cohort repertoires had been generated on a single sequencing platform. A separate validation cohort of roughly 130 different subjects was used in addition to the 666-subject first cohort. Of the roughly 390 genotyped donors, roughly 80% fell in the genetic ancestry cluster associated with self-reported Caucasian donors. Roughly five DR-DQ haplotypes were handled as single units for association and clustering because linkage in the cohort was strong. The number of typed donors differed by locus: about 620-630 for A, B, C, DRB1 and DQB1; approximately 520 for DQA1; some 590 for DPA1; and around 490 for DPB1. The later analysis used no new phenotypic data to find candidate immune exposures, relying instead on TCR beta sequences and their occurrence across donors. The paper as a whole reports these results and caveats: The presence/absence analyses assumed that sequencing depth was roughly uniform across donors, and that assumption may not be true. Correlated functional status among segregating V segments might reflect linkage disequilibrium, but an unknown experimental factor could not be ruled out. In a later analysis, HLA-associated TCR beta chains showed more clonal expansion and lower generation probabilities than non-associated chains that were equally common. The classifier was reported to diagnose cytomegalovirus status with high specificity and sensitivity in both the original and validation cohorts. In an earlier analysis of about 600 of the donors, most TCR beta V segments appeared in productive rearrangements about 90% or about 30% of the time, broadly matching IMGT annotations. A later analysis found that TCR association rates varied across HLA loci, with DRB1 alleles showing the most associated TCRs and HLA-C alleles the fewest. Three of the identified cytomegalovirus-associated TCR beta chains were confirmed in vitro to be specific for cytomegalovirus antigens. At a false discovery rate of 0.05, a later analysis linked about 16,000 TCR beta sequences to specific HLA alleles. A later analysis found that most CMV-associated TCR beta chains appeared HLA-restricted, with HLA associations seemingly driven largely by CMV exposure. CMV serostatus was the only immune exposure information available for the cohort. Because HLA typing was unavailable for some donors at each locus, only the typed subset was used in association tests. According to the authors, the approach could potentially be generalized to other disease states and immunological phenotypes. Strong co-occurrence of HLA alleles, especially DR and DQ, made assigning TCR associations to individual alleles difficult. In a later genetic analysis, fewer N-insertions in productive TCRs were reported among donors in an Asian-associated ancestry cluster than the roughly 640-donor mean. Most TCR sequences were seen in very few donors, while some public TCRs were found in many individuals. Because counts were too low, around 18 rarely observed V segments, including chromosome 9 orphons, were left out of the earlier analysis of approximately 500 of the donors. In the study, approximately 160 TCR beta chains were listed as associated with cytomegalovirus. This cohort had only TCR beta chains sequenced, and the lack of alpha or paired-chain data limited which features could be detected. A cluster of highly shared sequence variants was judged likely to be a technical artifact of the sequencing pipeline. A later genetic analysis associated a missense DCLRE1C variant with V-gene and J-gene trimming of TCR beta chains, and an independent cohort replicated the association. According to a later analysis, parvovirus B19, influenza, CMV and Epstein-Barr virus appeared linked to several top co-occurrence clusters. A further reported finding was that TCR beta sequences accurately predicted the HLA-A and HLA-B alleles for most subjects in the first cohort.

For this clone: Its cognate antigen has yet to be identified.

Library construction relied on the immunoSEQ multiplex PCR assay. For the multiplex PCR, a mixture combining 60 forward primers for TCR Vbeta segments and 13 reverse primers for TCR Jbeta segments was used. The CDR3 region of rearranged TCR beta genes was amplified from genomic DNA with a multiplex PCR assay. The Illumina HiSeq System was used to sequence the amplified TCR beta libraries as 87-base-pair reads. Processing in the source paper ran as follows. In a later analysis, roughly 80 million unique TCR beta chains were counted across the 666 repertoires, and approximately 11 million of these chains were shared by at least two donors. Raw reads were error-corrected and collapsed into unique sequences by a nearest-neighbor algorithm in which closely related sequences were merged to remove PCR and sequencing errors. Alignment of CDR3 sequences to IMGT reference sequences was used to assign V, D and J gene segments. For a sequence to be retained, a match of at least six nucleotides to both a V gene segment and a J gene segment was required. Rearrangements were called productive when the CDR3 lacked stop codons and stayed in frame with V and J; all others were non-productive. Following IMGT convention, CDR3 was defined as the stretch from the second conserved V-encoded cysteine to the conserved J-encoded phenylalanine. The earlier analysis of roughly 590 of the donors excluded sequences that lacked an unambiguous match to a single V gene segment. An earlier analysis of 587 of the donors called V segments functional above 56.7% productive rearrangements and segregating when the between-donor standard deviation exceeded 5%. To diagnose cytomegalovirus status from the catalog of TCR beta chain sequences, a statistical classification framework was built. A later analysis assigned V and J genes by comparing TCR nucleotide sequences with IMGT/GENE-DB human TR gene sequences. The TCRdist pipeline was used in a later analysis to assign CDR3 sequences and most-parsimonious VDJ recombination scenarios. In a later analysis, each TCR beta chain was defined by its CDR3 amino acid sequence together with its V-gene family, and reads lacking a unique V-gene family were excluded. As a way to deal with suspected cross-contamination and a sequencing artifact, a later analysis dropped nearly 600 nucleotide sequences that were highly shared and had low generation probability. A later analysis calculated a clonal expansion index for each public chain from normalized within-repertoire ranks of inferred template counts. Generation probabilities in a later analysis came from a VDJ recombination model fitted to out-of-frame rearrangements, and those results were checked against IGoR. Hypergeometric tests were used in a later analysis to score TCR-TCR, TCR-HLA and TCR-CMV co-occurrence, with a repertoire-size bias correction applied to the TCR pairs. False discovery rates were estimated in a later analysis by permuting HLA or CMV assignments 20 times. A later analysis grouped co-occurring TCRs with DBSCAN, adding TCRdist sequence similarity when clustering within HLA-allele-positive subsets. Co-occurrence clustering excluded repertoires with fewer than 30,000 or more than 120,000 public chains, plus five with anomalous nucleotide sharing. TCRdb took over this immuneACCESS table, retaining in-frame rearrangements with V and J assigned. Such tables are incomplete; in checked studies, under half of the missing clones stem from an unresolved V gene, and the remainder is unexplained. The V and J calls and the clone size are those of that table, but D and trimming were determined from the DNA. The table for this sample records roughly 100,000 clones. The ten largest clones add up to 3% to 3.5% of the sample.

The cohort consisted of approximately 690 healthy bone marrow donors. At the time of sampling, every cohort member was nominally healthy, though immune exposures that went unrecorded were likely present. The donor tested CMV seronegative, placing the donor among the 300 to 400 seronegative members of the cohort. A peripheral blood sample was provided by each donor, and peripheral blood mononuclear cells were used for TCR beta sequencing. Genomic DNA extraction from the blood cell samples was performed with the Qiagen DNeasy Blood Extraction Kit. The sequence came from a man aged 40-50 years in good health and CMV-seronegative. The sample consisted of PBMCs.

Here is the DNA: TGTGCCAGCAGCTTCTACAGGGAGGAAGCTTTCTTT. Translated, it gives CASSFYREEAFF. The rearranged segments are TRBV5-4 and TRBJ1-1; the D gene is perhaps TRBD1, on 6 matching bases. There are 12 amino acids in the CDR3, from cysteine to phenylalanine inclusive. Only CDR3 DNA is held: 36 bases, read in frame from base 1. V was cut back by 2 bases and J by 8 bases, leaving a gap of 10 bases between them. The germline V gene (reference sequence) supplies CDR1 SGHNT and CDR2 YYREEE.